Below, 26 T cell receptor beta chains from the same sample are listed, as sequenced in a study of T cells expressing NK-cell markers. For each CDR3 protein, TCRdb gives one entry from its re-call of the 5' RACE reads, without DNA. This sample contains about 380,000 distinct CDR3 sequences. Sequenced material: blood T cells: a sorted CD56 or NKG2C T cell subset, CD4+ or CD8+ T cells, or bulk PBMC T cells (not recorded which). The receptors here all came from a man aged 18-70 years in good health.

This rearrangement joins TRBV7-7 to TRBJ2-1; TCRdb gives TRBD1 as the D gene, but with no DNA this cannot be confirmed. The CDR3 is 17 residues long. Germline lookup yields CDR1 SSHAT and CDR2 FNYEAQ (reference sequence). The CDR3 loop is CASTPRGRGGSYNEQFF.

This sequence joins TRBV24-1 and TRBJ1-6; absent DNA, TCRdb's TRBD1 call cannot be checked. This CDR3 region has 16 residues. The germline V gene has CDR1 KGHDR and CDR2 SFDVKD. The CDR3 region is CATSDLPRTGDSPLHF.

V is TRBV2 and J is TRBJ2-1; TCRdb's D gene call, TRBD2, goes unchecked for lack of DNA. The CDR3 runs to 16 residues. The germline gives CDR1 SNHLY, CDR2 FYNNEI. The CDR3: CASSGSGGLSYNEQFF.

Here the CDR3 reads CASSSQGSSTEAFF. The V call is TRBV11-1, the J call TRBJ1-1; TCRdb outputs TRBD1, but without DNA this stays unchecked. The germline V gene has CDR1 SGHAT and CDR2 FQDESV (reference sequence). This CDR3 is 14 amino acids long. Complete variable domain (other parts from reference TRBV11-1 and TRBJ1-1): EAEVAQSPRYKITEKSQAVAFWCDPISGHATLYWYRQILGQGPELLVQFQDESVVDDSQLPKDRFSAERLKGVDSTLKIQPAELGDSAMYLCASSSQGSSTEAFFGQGTRLTVV.

The chain uses TRBV11-2 and TRBJ2-4; the TCRdb call, TRBD2, lacks DNA for checking. Germline V gene data show CDR1 as SGHAT and CDR2 as FQNNGV. This CDR3 comprises 11 residues. The CDR3 sequence: CASSSGGNQYF.

The V call is TRBV6-1, the J call TRBJ2-7; TCRdb selects TRBD1, and the lack of DNA leaves this call unchecked. Germline V gene sequence: CDR1 MNHNS, CDR2 SASEGT. This CDR3 region has 18 residues. The CDR3 protein is CASSKKIQVTGVRDEQYF.

The J gene is TRBJ1-6, the V gene TRBV7-6. In germline, CDR1 is SGHVS, CDR2 FNYEAQ. This CDR3 is 14 amino acids long. The CDR3 protein is CASSLLENNSPLHF.

The chain links TRBV6-1 to TRBJ2-2; without DNA, the TCRdb call of TRBD1 cannot be checked. CDR3 length: 14 amino acids. Germline CDR1 is MNHNS and CDR2 is SASEGT. CDR3 in amino acids: CASSRPGGTGELFF.

The chain carries TRBV12-5 and TRBJ2-7; the D call from TCRdb, TRBD2, cannot be confirmed without DNA. The CDR3 extends over 18 amino acids. CDR1 and CDR2 from the germline V gene are LGHNT and FRNRAP. CDR3: CASGFRRVGRSSSYEQYF. The entire variable domain, with the rest obtained from reference TRBV12-5 and TRBJ2-7, is as follows: DARVTQTPRHKVTEMGQEVTMRCQPILGHNTVFWYRQTMMQGLELLAYFRNRAPLDDSGMPKDRFSAEMPDATLATLKIQPSEPRDSAVYFCASGFRRVGRSSSYEQYFGPGTRLTVT.

CDR3 protein: CASHLDRGYAGELFF. This chain joins TRBV12-3 or TRBV12-4 and TRBJ2-2; TCRdb indicates TRBD1, and absent DNA this call remains unverified. The CDR3 contains 15 residues.

The chain couples TRBV15 to TRBJ1-1. This CDR3 is built from 16 residues. Germline loops: CDR1 LNHNV, CDR2 YYDKDF (reference sequence). CDR3: CATSRASADLGTEAFF.

The chain couples TRBV7-6 to TRBJ1-1. The germline CDR1 and CDR2 sequences are SGHVS and FNYEAQ. The CDR3 is 15 residues long. CDR3 sequence: CASSLASSRNTEAFF.

The chain employs TRBV6-5 and TRBJ2-5; as DNA is missing, the TRBD1 call by TCRdb cannot be tested. Germline V gives CDR1 MNHEY, CDR2 SVGAGI. This CDR3 has 15 amino acids. CDR3 in amino acids: CASSYSGQGWETQYF.

The rearrangement links TRBV3-1 to TRBJ2-5; no DNA is available, so the TRBD2 call from TCRdb remains unchecked. The CDR3 extends over 17 amino acids. Germline V lookup: CDR1 LGHDT, CDR2 YNNKEL (reference sequence). The CDR3 sequence: CASSQTLLAGSSETQYF.

The rearrangement links TRBV5-1 to TRBJ2-1; checking the TCRdb D call of TRBD1 is not possible without DNA. There are 15 residues in the CDR3. The germline V gene has CDR1 SGHRS and CDR2 YFSETQ. CDR3 sequence reads: CASSSNRQGGTEQFF.

The rearrangement joins TRBV6-5 to TRBJ2-5. The CDR3 extends over 13 amino acids. The germline V gene encodes CDR1 MNHEY and CDR2 SVGAGI. CDR3 residues: CASSYRVTETQYF.

V usage is TRBV11-1 and J usage is TRBJ1-5. In germline, CDR1 is SGHAT, CDR2 FQDESV (reference sequence). The CDR3 loop spans 18 amino acids. CDR3 region: CASSLGSGGTLYNQPQHF.

V and J are TRBV5-1 and TRBJ2-7. This CDR3 region has 18 residues. Germline lookup yields CDR1 SGHRS and CDR2 YFSETQ. The CDR3 reads CASSLIGGSRVQNNEQYF.

The chain uses TRBV5-1 and TRBJ2-2; there is no DNA to check the TCRdb D call of TRBD2. Looked up from germline, CDR1 is SGHRS and CDR2 is YFSETQ. The CDR3 consists of 17 residues. The CDR3 sequence: CASSLRAVAGNTGELFF. Full variable domain (missing parts from reference TRBV5-1 and TRBJ2-2): KAGVTQTPRYLIKTRGQQVTLSCSPISGHRSVSWYQQTPGQGLQFLFEYFSETQRNKGNFPGRFSGRQFSNSRSEMNVSTLELGDSALYLCASSLRAVAGNTGELFFGEGSRLTVL.

The rearrangement uses TRBV5-1 and TRBJ1-1; TCRdb returns TRBD1, unconfirmable since there is no DNA. The CDR3 runs to 12 residues. The germline CDR1 and CDR2 sequences are SGHRS and YFSETQ. Here the CDR3 reads CASSPGTVEAFF. Using reference TRBV5-1 and TRBJ1-1 for the parts outside the CDR3, the full variable domain is KAGVTQTPRYLIKTRGQQVTLSCSPISGHRSVSWYQQTPGQGLQFLFEYFSETQRNKGNFPGRFSGRQFSNSRSEMNVSTLELGDSALYLCASSPGTVEAFFGQGTRLTVV.

This rearrangement joins TRBV6-6 to TRBJ1-1. The CDR3 has 13 residues. Germline CDR1 reads MNHNY; CDR2 reads SVGAGI (reference sequence). The CDR3 loop is CASRTTGYTEAFF.

This chain uses TRBV6-1 with TRBJ2-3; there is no DNA to check the TCRdb D call of TRBD1. The V gene's germline CDR1 is MNHNS and CDR2 SASEGT. The CDR3 runs to 15 residues. The CDR3 sequence is CASSGQGGHTDTQYF.

The CDR3 sequence: CASSRMGDNEQFF. The chain uses TRBV19 and TRBJ2-1; TCRdb picks TRBD2, but there is no DNA to check that call. The CDR3 sequence is 13 residues long. Per the germline V gene, CDR1 is LNHDA and CDR2 is SQIVND (reference sequence).

The J gene is TRBJ2-1, the V gene TRBV12-3 or TRBV12-4; TCRdb lists TRBD1, though no DNA is available to test this call. This CDR3 region has 11 residues. This CDR3 is CASSANRGQFF.

The chain joins TRBV5-1 to TRBJ1-4. This CDR3 contains 14 residues. Germline-derived CDR1 and CDR2 are SGHRS and YFSETQ. The chain's CDR3 is CASDWADNLQKLFF.

This rearrangement joins TRBV10-3 to TRBJ2-3; checking the TCRdb D call of TRBD1 is not possible without DNA. This CDR3 is built from 14 residues. Germline loops: CDR1 ENHRY, CDR2 SYGVKD. CDR3 region: CAISAGTITDTQYF.